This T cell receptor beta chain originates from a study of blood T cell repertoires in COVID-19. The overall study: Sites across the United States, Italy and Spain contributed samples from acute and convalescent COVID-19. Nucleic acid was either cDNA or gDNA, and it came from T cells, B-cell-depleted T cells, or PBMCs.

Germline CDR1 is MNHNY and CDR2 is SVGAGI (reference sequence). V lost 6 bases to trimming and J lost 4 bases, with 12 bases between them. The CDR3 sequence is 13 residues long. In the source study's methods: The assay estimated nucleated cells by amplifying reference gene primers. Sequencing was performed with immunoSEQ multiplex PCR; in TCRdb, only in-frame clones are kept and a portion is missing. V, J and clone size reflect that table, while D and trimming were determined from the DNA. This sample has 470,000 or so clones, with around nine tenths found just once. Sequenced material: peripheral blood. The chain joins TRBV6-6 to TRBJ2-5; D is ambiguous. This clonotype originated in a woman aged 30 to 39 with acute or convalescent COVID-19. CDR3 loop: CASSPGPGETQYF. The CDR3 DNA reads TGTGCCAGCAGCCCCGGCCCGGGAGAGACCCAGTACTTC.